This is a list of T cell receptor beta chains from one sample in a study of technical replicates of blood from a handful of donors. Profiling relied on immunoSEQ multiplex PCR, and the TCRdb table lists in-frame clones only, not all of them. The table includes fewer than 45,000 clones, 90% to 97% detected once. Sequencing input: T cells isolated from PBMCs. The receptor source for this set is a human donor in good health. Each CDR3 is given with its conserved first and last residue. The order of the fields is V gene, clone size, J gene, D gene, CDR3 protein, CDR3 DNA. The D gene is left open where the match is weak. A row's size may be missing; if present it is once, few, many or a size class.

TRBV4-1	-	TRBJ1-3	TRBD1	CASSQPGQTRNTIYF	TGCGCCAGCAGCCAACCGGGACAGACTAGAAACACCATATATTTT
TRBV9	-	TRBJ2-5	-	CASSGRPPKAETQYF	TGTGCCAGCAGTGGCCGCCCCCCGAAAGCGGAGACCCAGTACTTC
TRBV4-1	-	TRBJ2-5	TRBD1	CASSQDRDRGMETQYF	TGCGCCAGCAGCCAAGATAGAGACAGGGGGATGGAGACCCAGTACTTC
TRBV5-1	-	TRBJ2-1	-	CASGRGNEQFF	TGCGCCAGCGGGAGAGGCAATGAGCAGTTCTTC
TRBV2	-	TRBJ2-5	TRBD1	CASTKRQGQGPETQYF	TGTGCCAGCACCAAGCGGCAGGGACAGGGACCGGAGACCCAGTACTTC
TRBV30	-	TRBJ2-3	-	CAWRGRTDPDTQYF	TGTGCCTGGAGAGGGAGGACTGACCCAGATACGCAGTATTTT
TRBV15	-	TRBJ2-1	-	CATSRDTGARGNEQFF	TGTGCCACCAGCAGGGATACGGGAGCTCGTGGGAATGAGCAGTTCTTC
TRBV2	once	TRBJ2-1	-	CASSEALAQSSYNEQFF	TGTGCCAGCAGTGAAGCCCTAGCCCAAAGCTCCTACAATGAGCAGTTCTTC
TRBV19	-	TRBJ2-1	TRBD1	CASTPWRGQEGGEQFF	TGTGCCAGTACCCCGTGGAGGGGACAGGAGGGAGGTGAGCAGTTCTTC
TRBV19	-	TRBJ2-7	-	CASSIISRGEQYF	TGTGCCAGTAGTATAATTTCCAGAGGCGAGCAGTACTTC
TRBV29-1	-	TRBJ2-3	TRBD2	CSVASGSTDTQYF	TGCAGCGTGGCTAGCGGTAGCACAGATACGCAGTATTTT
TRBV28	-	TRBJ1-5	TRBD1	CASITGGSQPQHF	TGTGCCAGCATAACAGGGGGCTCTCAGCCCCAGCATTTT
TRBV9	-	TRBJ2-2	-	CASSPLSGYTGELFF	TGTGCCAGCAGCCCGTTATCAGGGTACACCGGGGAGCTGTTTTTT
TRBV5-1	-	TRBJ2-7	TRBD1	CASSLLTGTGGSYEQYF	TGCGCCAGCAGCTTATTAACCGGGACAGGGGGGAGTTACGAGCAGTACTTC
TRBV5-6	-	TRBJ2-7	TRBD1	CASSLAWTGGEQYF	TGTGCCAGCAGCTTGGCGTGGACAGGGGGCGAGCAGTACTTC
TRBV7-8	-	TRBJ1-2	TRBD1	CASSSGTGVYGYTF	TGTGCCAGCAGCTCCGGGACAGGGGTGTATGGCTACACCTTC
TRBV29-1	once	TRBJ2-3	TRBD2	CSVEPSGGTDTQYF	TGCAGCGTTGAGCCTAGCGGGGGCACAGATACGCAGTATTTT
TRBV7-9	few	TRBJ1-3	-	CASSAAQTGSGNTIYF	TGTGCCAGCAGCGCAGCCCAAACAGGCTCTGGAAACACCATATATTTT
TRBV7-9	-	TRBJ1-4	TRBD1	CASSPNRGRDEKLFF	TGTGCCAGCAGCCCAAACAGGGGGCGTGATGAAAAACTGTTTTTT
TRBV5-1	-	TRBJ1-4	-	CASSLQQGILFF	TGCGCCAGCAGCTTACAACAGGGTATACTGTTTTTT
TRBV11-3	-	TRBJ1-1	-	CASSLGPQDDTEAFF	TGTGCCAGCAGCTTAGGCCCGCAGGATGACACTGAAGCTTTCTTT
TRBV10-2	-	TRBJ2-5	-	CASSDYQETQYF	TGCGCCAGCAGTGACTACCAAGAGACCCAGTACTTC
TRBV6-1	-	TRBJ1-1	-	CASGQTDLNTEAFF	TGTGCCAGCGGTCAGACAGACTTGAACACTGAAGCTTTCTTT
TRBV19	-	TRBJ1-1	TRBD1	CASTGPGQGAMNTEAFF	TGTGCCAGTACCGGGCCGGGACAGGGGGCCATGAACACTGAAGCTTTCTTT
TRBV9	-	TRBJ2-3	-	CASSVDPRADTQYF	TGTGCCAGCAGCGTAGACCCACGGGCAGATACGCAGTATTTT
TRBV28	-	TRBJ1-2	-	CASTSGGGYGYTF	TGTGCCAGCACCAGTGGGGGCGGCTATGGCTACACCTTC
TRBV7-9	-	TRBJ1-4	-	CASLTSGEKLFF	TGTGCCAGCCTGACAAGTGGGGAAAAACTGTTTTTT
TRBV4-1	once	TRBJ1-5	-	CASSQAVNQPQHF	TGCGCCAGCAGCCAAGCGGTAAATCAGCCCCAGCATTTT
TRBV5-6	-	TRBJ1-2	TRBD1	CASSARTGGSNYGYTF	TGTGCCAGCAGCGCCCGGACAGGGGGCTCTAACTATGGCTACACCTTC
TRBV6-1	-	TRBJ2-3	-	CASSEGQVETDTQYF	TGTGCCAGCAGTGAAGGGCAGGTAGAGACAGATACGCAGTATTTT
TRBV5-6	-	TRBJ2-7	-	CASSLIGDEQYF	TGTGCCAGCAGCTTGATCGGGGACGAGCAGTACTTC
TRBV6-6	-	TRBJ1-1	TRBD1	CASKHVDRATEAFF	TGTGCCAGCAAACACGTCGACAGGGCCACTGAAGCTTTCTTT
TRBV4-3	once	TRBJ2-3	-	CASSLGISTDTQYF	TGCGCCAGCAGCCTCGGTATCAGCACAGATACGCAGTATTTT
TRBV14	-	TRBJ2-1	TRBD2	CASSPWTSGRLKDEQFF	TGTGCCAGCAGCCCCTGGACTAGCGGGAGGCTCAAAGATGAGCAGTTCTTC
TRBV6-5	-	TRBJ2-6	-	CASSYISGANVLTF	TGTGCCAGCAGTTATATATCTGGGGCCAACGTCCTGACTTTC
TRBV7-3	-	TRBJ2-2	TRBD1	CASSLQGDTGELFF	TGTGCCAGCAGCTTACAGGGGGACACCGGGGAGCTGTTTTTT
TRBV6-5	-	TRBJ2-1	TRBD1	CASSTTGGSYNEQFF	TGTGCCAGCAGTACTACAGGGGGGTCCTACAATGAGCAGTTCTTC
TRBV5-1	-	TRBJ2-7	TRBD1	CASSLELDRDVGYEQYF	TGCGCCAGCAGCTTGGAGTTGGACAGGGACGTCGGTTACGAGCAGTACTTC
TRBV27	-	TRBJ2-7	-	CASSLGDRQDEQYF	TGTGCCAGCAGTTTAGGTGACAGGCAGGACGAGCAGTACTTC
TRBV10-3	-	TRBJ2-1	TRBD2	CATSLAGGNEQFF	TGTGCCACCTCGTTGGCGGGAGGCAATGAGCAGTTCTTC
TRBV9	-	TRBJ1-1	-	CASSVAGANTEAFF	TGTGCCAGCAGCGTAGCAGGGGCGAACACTGAAGCTTTCTTT
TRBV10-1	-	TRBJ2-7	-	CASSDRGNEQYF	TGCGCCAGCAGTGACAGGGGCAACGAGCAGTACTTC
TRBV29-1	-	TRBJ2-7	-	CSVERGSYEQYF	TGCAGCGTTGAAAGGGGCTCCTACGAGCAGTACTTC
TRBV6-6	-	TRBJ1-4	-	CASSYPDREKLFF	TGTGCCAGCAGTTACCCTGACAGGGAAAAACTGTTTTTT
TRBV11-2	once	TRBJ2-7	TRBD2	CASSSTSGLRYEQYF	TGTGCCAGCAGCTCTACTAGCGGACTGAGATACGAGCAGTACTTC
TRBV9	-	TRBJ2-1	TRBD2	CASSVALTGTSGSNEQFF	TGTGCCAGCAGCGTAGCCCTCACGGGGACTAGCGGGAGTAATGAGCAGTTCTTC
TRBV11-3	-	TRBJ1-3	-	CASSLGGQSSGNTIYF	TGTGCCAGCAGCTTAGGAGGACAGTCCTCTGGAAACACCATATATTTT
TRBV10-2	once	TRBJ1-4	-	CASSEWGATATNEKLFF	TGCGCCAGCAGTGAGTGGGGAGCGACTGCAACTAATGAAAAACTGTTTTTT
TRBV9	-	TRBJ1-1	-	CASSRQSLNTEAFF	TGTGCCAGCAGCAGACAGTCTCTGAACACTGAAGCTTTCTTT
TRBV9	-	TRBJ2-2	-	CASSVGQEGTGELFF	TGTGCCAGCAGCGTAGGGCAGGAAGGCACCGGGGAGCTGTTTTTT
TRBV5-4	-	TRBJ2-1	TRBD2	CASSLRTSPYEQFF	TGTGCCAGCAGCTTGAGGACTAGTCCTTATGAGCAGTTCTTC
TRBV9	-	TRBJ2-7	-	CASSPWGEQYYEQYF	TGTGCCAGCAGCCCGTGGGGAGAACAGTACTACGAGCAGTACTTC
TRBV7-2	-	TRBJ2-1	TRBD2	CASRQGLEANEQFF	TGTGCCAGCAGACAAGGACTAGAGGCCAATGAGCAGTTCTTC
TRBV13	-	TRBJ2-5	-	CASSIGLTVYETQYF	TGTGCCAGCAGCATTGGACTGACTGTTTACGAGACCCAGTACTTC